The source of this TCR beta chain is a study of cytomegalovirus exposure and HLA in healthy donors. Regarding the study as a whole: As a later analysis revealed, the rate of TCR association differed by HLA locus, with DRB1 most and HLA-C fewest.

PCR primers comprised 60 Vbeta and 13 Jbeta primers. Only in-frame clones appear in the TCRdb table, and some are missing; sequencing was by immunoSEQ multiplex PCR. The sample lists about 82,000 clones; roughly 80% were seen once. Per the germline V gene, CDR1 is SGHVS and CDR2 is FQNEAQ. The CDR3 is 15 residues long. V shed 5 bases and J 5 bases; nucleotides not matched to a gene: 9. As concerns this clone: Its specificity is unknown.

The chain links TRBV7-8 to TRBJ2-5, with 9 bases aligning to TRBD2. This clonotype was sampled from a woman aged 45-65 years in good health and CMV-seropositive. Sequences were obtained from PBMCs. CDR3 protein: CASSPSSGNGETQYF. In nucleotides, the CDR3 is TGTGCCAGCAGCCCCTCTAGCGGGAACGGGGAGACCCAGTACTTC.